These 32 T cell receptor beta chains share one sample of origin, sequenced in a study of CD8+ T cells in alopecia areata. Extracted from the samples, RNA was reverse transcribed into cDNA to serve as the sequencing template. Libraries were prepared by immunoSEQ multiplex PCR; TCRdb keeps only in-frame clonotypes and omits some of them. The specimen has about 1,600 clones, none found just once. Input material: skin. The receptors here all came from a C3H/HeJ mouse with alopecia areata. For this mouse line, the MHC haplotype is H2-k.

This clone was observed a handful of times. Genes and germline come from the mouse. CDR3 DNA (partial): TGTGCCAGCAGTGATGCCGACAGGGAGGGGGACTCC. This gives the protein CASSDADREGDS. The complete CDR3 reads CASSDADREGDSDYTF. V usage is TRBV13-3 and J usage is TRBJ1-2; 7 nucleotides align to TRBD1. The CDR3 extends 4 residues past the end of the read, so its final part is completed from the germline J gene. Germline-derived CDR1 and CDR2 are NNHDY and SYVADS. The trim removed 0 bases at V and 3 bases at J, leaving 8 bases unmatched. This CDR3 is built from 16 residues.

Concerning this clone: Gene names are mouse gene names. The sequence runs out 3 residues before the end of the CDR3; the remainder is reconstructed from the germline J gene. The chain recombines TRBV19 with TRBJ1-6; possibly TRBD1 for D (5 bases). TRBJ1-6 qualifies as an ORF whose function is uncertain. Trimming pared 5 bases from V and 0 bases from J, leaving 6 bases between. The CDR3 length is 14 residues. Looked up from germline, CDR1 is FNHDT and CDR2 is SITEND (reference sequence). The sequenced CDR3 bases are TGTGCCAGCAGGACAGATTCCTATAATTCGCCC. The encoded protein is CASRTDSYNSP. The full-length CDR3 reads as CASRTDSYNSPLYF.

With respect to this clone: Genes here carry mouse names. The CDR3 spells CASRSGNQDTQYF. Incomplete CDR3 DNA: TGTGCCAGCAGGTCAGGGAACCAAGAC. The chain couples TRBV14 to TRBJ2-5, with a weak D call TRBD1 (5 bases). The CDR3 is cut off 4 residues early in the read; its end comes from the germline J gene. Per the germline V gene, CDR1 is SGHDT and CDR2 is FRDEAV. Trimming removed 5 bases from V and 0 bases from J, with 7 bases in between. The CDR3 length is 13 residues.

Concerning this clone itself: Gene names and germline refer to mouse. The DNA ends 4 residues before the CDR3 does, and the rest of the CDR3 is filled in from the germline J gene. V and J are TRBV13-1 and TRBJ1-2, with 8 nucleotides matching TRBD1. The germline V gene encodes CDR1 NSHNY and CDR2 SYGAGN. V shed 2 bases, J shed 0 bases, and the junction held 0 bases outside the gene matches. The CDR3 covers 14 residues. The CDR3 DNA, read in part, is TGTGCCAGCAGTGAACAGGGGGCAAACTCC. It encodes CASSEQGANS. The full CDR3 sequence reads CASSEQGANSDYTF.

This clone was counted at least ten times. Germline and genes here are mouse. The missing CDR3 end, 4 residues past where the read stops, is filled in from the germline J gene. The chain carries TRBV13-1 and TRBJ2-7; TRBD2 matches at 9 bases. This CDR3 has 14 residues. Germline CDR1 and CDR2: NSHNY and SYGAGN. The J segment lost 3 bases and the V segment lost 2 bases, leaving 3 bases of the junction unmatched. Here the CDR3 reads CASSEGLGFYEQYF. The sequenced part of the CDR3 DNA is TGTGCCAGCAGTGAAGGACTGGGGTTCTAT.

This clone was counted a few times. Each gene name is a mouse one. The read is 4 residues too short to cover the CDR3 end, so that end is filled in from the germline J gene. V usage is TRBV13-2 and J usage is TRBJ2-4; unclear D gene. The CDR3 consists of 14 residues. Trimming took 0 bases from V and 1 from J, leaving 6 bases between them. CDR1 and CDR2 (germline): NNHNN, SYGAGS (reference sequence). Partial CDR3 DNA: TGTGCCAGCGGTGATGAGAGGGGTCAAAAC. Protein product: CASGDERGQN. The full CDR3 is CASGDERGQNTLYF.

This clone was observed a few times. Gene names refer to mouse genes. The read finishes 4 residues shy of the CDR3 end, and the germline J gene is used to complete it. The chain links TRBV13-1 to TRBJ1-1, with 10 bases fitting TRBD1. The germline CDR1 and CDR2 sequences are NSHNY and SYGAGN. The CDR3 loop spans 15 amino acids. The V gene end was trimmed by 1 base and the J gene end by 4 bases; junction bases not matched to a gene: 4. The CDR3 loop is CASSDPGQGSTEVFF. The CDR3 DNA, read in part, is TGTGCCAGCAGTGATCCGGGACAGGGGAGCACA.

This clone appeared a few times. Gene names are mouse gene names. The sequenced fragment ends 4 residues before the CDR3 boundary, so the rest is inferred from the germline J gene. The chain carries TRBV31 and TRBJ2-1, with a possible D match to TRBD1 (6 bases). The CDR3 totals 12 residues. Germline CDR1 is GKSSPN and CDR2 is SITVG. The CDR3 sequence: CAWMGHRAEQFF. Partial CDR3 DNA: TGTGCCTGGATGGGACATCGGGCT.

This clone has only a few counts. The genes are named according to mouse. The observed sequence ends 4 residues before the CDR3 terminus, with the missing tail filled in from the germline J gene. V and J are TRBV13-2 and TRBJ1-1; 9 bases match TRBD1. The germline CDR1 and CDR2 sequences are NNHNN and SYGAGS (reference sequence). The CDR3 is 14 residues long. The V gene end was trimmed by 1 base and the J gene end by 3 bases; junction bases not matched to a gene: 1. CDR3: CASGDRDRDTEVFF. The CDR3 bases that were read are TGTGCCAGCGGTGATCGGGACAGGGACACA.

This clone was observed a few times. Gene names and germline refer to mouse. Read sequence stops 4 residues before the CDR3 end, and the germline J gene provides the missing end. The chain links TRBV13-3 to TRBJ2-7; 13 nucleotides match TRBD2. Germline loops: CDR1 NNHDY, CDR2 SYVADS. CDR3 size: 16 residues. The junction had 5 bases not matched to a gene; V was cut back by 2 bases and J by 3 bases. Partial CDR3 DNA: TGTGCCAGCAGTGAACCGGGACTGGGGGGGTTCTAT. It specifies CASSEPGLGGFY. The whole CDR3 protein is CASSEPGLGGFYEQYF.

This clone has more than one count but fewer than ten. Germline and genes: mouse. The CDR3 is cut off 4 residues early in the read; its end comes from the germline J gene. The genes are TRBV13-3 and TRBJ2-7; 8 bases fit TRBD2. Germline CDR1 reads NNHDY; CDR2 reads SYVADS. This CDR3 spans 13 amino acids. The CDR3 protein is CASSGGGLYEQYF. The CDR3 DNA, read in part, is TGTGCCAGCAGTGGGGGGGGGCTGTAT.

Details on this clone: Germline and genes here are mouse. Coverage ceases 3 residues before the CDR3 finishes, and the germline J gene fills in the end. The J gene is TRBJ1-6, the V gene TRBV5; 8 bases match TRBD1. TRBJ1-6 counts as an open reading frame of uncertain function. Germline V gene data show CDR1 as LGHNA and CDR2 as YNLKQL (reference sequence). The CDR3 spans 15 residues. Losses at the gene ends were 4 bases for V and 7 bases for J; bases not matched to a gene: 6. The CDR3 sequence is CASSLSTGVNSPLYF. The covered CDR3 bases are TGTGCCAGCAGCCTCTCGACAGGGGTCAATTCGCCC.

Regarding this clone: Each gene name is a mouse one. The CDR3 extends 4 residues past the end of the read, so its final part is completed from the germline J gene. The chain links TRBV13-2 to TRBJ2-5, with D unclear. V was clipped by 1 base and J by 2 bases, with 5 bases between them. Germline loops: CDR1 NNHNN, CDR2 SYGAGS (reference sequence). This CDR3 is 13 amino acids long. The CDR3 region is CASGDLVQDTQYF. The covered CDR3 bases are TGTGCCAGCGGTGATTTGGTCCAAGAC.

Of note for this clone: All gene names here are mouse names. The CDR3 end is not reached by the read, which stops 4 residues before it; the germline J gene fills it in. This rearrangement joins TRBV19 to TRBJ1-1, with D unresolved. Between the trimmed V and J ends, which lost 6 bases and 0 bases, there was a span of 12 bases. CDR1 FNHDT and CDR2 SITEND come from the germline V gene (reference sequence). The length of the CDR3 is 14 residues. The CDR3 region is CASTSFTANTEVFF. Incomplete CDR3 DNA: TGTGCCAGCACCTCATTCACAGCAAACACA.

Worth noting for this clone: Gene names refer to mouse genes. The CDR3 extends 4 residues past the end of the read, so its final part is completed from the germline J gene. The genes are TRBV31 and TRBJ2-2; 11 nucleotides align to TRBD2. The CDR3 covers 16 residues. Germline CDR1 and CDR2: GKSSPN and SITVG. The trim removed 3 bases at V and 4 bases at J, leaving 7 bases unmatched. The CDR3 region is CAWSPGLGAFTGQLYF. Incomplete CDR3 DNA: TGTGCCTGGAGCCCGGGACTGGGGGCTTTCACCGGG.

This clone was detected many times. Here the gene names and germline are mouse. The read ends 4 residues early relative to the CDR3; the germline J gene fills the gap. V and J are TRBV13-2 and TRBJ1-1; D gene uncertain. CDR1 NNHNN and CDR2 SYGAGS come from the germline V gene (reference sequence). This CDR3 spans 13 amino acids. V was pared by 2 bases and J by 1 base, with 6 bases between. The DNA read from the CDR3 is TGTGCCAGCGGTGAAAGACAAAACACA. Protein sequence: CASGERQNT. The whole CDR3 sequence reads CASGERQNTEVFF.

This clone was detected ten times or more. Gene names are mouse gene names. The observed sequence ends 3 residues before the CDR3 terminus, with the missing tail filled in from the germline J gene. V and J are TRBV19 and TRBJ1-6, with 10 bases that match TRBD1. TRBJ1-6 is marked as an open reading frame, function uncertain. Germline V gene lookup returns CDR1 FNHDT and CDR2 SITEND (reference sequence). The CDR3 consists of 17 residues. Trimming removed 1 base from V and 3 bases from J; junction bases left unmatched: 4. The CDR3 spells CASSIRGTGDYNSPLYF. Partial CDR3 DNA: TGTGCCAGCAGTATAAGGGGGACAGGGGACTATAATTCGCCC.

By proportion, this clone is medium-sized. Genes here carry mouse names. The sequenced CDR3 bases are TGTGCCAGCAGTCCGACTGGGGACCAAGAC. Its protein product is CASSPTGDQD. The whole CDR3 sequence is CASSPTGDQDTQYF. V usage is TRBV14 and J usage is TRBJ2-5, with 8 bases identical to TRBD2. The read terminates 4 residues before the CDR3 end, so the remaining end is supplied by the germline J gene. Per the germline V gene, CDR1 is SGHDT and CDR2 is FRDEAV. This CDR3 has 14 residues. J gave up 1 base and V 4 bases, and 2 bases lay outside the gene matches.

This clone was detected ten times or more. Gene names and germline match the mouse. The missing CDR3 end, 4 residues past where the read stops, is filled in from the germline J gene. This chain uses TRBV14 with TRBJ1-2; possible D gene TRBD1, 6 bases. In germline, CDR1 is SGHDT, CDR2 FRDEAV. V was trimmed by 5 bases and J by 2 bases, leaving 7 bases between them. This CDR3 is 12 amino acids long. CDR3 in amino acids: CASRTGNSDYTF. Incomplete CDR3 DNA: TGTGCCAGCAGAACAGGGAACTCC. The full variable domain, in which reference TRBV14 and TRBJ1-2 provide the parts outside the CDR3, is EAGVTQSPRYAVLQEGQAVSFWCDPISGHDTLYWYQQPRDQGPQLLVYFRDEAVIDNSQLPSDRFSAVRPKGTNSTLKIQSAKQGDTATYLCASRTGNSDYTFGSGTRLLVI.

About this clone: All gene names here are mouse names. The sequence runs out 4 residues before the end of the CDR3; the remainder is reconstructed from the germline J gene. The genes are TRBV20 and TRBJ2-1, with a tentative D call TRBD2 (6 bases). The germline gives CDR1 GFQATS, CDR2 STVNSAI. The CDR3 extends over 14 amino acids. The V gene lost 0 bases and the J gene lost 1 base, with 7 bases spanning the gap. The CDR3 bases that were read are TGTGGTGCTAGGGATGGGGGAAACTATGCT. Encoded protein: CGARDGGNYA. The whole CDR3 sequence reads CGARDGGNYAEQFF.

As regards this clone: Mouse names are used for the genes. Sequencing ends 4 residues short of the CDR3 end; the germline J gene provides the rest. The rearrangement joins TRBV31 to TRBJ2-4; maybe TRBD2 (6 bases). The germline V and J ends were trimmed by 1 base and 2 bases, with 10 bases remaining between them. This CDR3 contains 14 residues. The germline V gene has CDR1 GKSSPN and CDR2 SITVG. The part of the CDR3 DNA that was read is TGTGCCTGGAGTCCCGGGGGGTTTCAAAAC. Translation: CAWSPGGFQN. The entire CDR3 is CAWSPGGFQNTLYF.

This clone was recorded at least ten times. The genes and germline here are from mouse. Sequencing ends 3 residues short of the CDR3 end; the germline J gene provides the rest. The chain uses TRBV3 and TRBJ1-6, with D possibly TRBD1 on 5 matching bases. TRBJ1-6 is designated an ORF whose function remains uncertain. Germline lookup yields CDR1 SNHLY and CDR2 FYNGKV (reference sequence). There are 12 residues in the CDR3. The CDR3 is CASSRDWGALYF. Incomplete CDR3 DNA: TGTGCCAGCAGCAGGGACTGGGGGGCC.

Worth noting for this clone: Any gene name here is a mouse gene name. The read gets to within 4 residues of the CDR3 end, and the germline J gene fills in the rest. The chain recombines TRBV13-1 with TRBJ2-5, with a weak D call TRBD1 (6 bases). The V and J ends lost 0 bases and 2 bases respectively, with 7 bases between them. In germline, CDR1 is NSHNY, CDR2 SYGAGN. CDR3 length equals 14 residues. This CDR3 reads CASSDGDIQDTQYF. The DNA read from the CDR3 is TGTGCCAGCAGTGATGGGGACATCCAAGAC.

Concerning this clone: Genes here carry mouse names. The read falls 4 residues short of the CDR3 end, and the missing part is taken from the germline J gene. The genes are TRBV19 and TRBJ2-1; 9 bases align to TRBD2. This CDR3 comprises 15 residues. The V segment lost 0 bases and the J segment 3 bases; nucleotides outside the gene matches: 1. The V gene's germline CDR1 is FNHDT and CDR2 SITEND (reference sequence). The CDR3 DNA, read in part, is TGTGCCAGCAGTATAGTTGGGGGGGCCTATGCT. The encoded protein is CASSIVGGAYA. The CDR3 in full is CASSIVGGAYAEQFF. Filled out from reference TRBV19 and TRBJ2-1, the complete variable domain reads GGIITQTPKFLIGQEGQKLTLKCQQNFNHDTMYWYRQDSGKGLRLIYYSITENDLQKGDLSEGYDASREKKSSFSLTVTSAQKNEMAVFLCASSIVGGAYAEQFFGPGTRLTVL.

This clone occurred many times. Gene names are the mouse ones. The CDR3 end lies 4 residues beyond the end of the read and is filled in from the germline J gene. J is TRBJ1-2 and V is TRBV13-2; D may be TRBD1 (6 bases). Trimming took 2 bases from V and 3 from J, leaving 8 bases between them. The germline CDR1 and CDR2 sequences are NNHNN and SYGAGS (reference sequence). The length of the CDR3 is 13 residues. The CDR3 sequence: CASGENRDSDYTF. Incomplete CDR3 DNA: TGTGCCAGCGGTGAAAACAGGGACTCC.

In its sample, this clone was seen many times. Gene names follow the mouse nomenclature. The read gets to within 4 residues of the CDR3 end, and the germline J gene fills in the rest. J is TRBJ1-1 and V is TRBV1; 8 bases line up with TRBD1. This CDR3 region has 15 residues. V was clipped by 1 base and J by 4 bases; unmatched bases: 5. Germline V CDR1 and CDR2: NSQYPW, LRSPGD (reference sequence). CDR3 region: CTCSAGTGTGTEVFF. CDR3 DNA, as far as it was read: TGCACCTGCAGTGCAGGGACAGGGACGGGCACA. The entire variable domain, with the rest obtained from reference TRBV1 and TRBJ1-1, is as follows: VTLLEQNPRWRLVPRGQAVNLRCILKNSQYPWMSWYQQDLQKQLQWLFTLRSPGDKEVKSLPGADYLATRVTDTELRLQVANMSQGRTLYCTCSAGTGTGTEVFFGKGTRLTVV.

In its sample, this clone ranks as hyperexpanded. Here the gene names and germline are mouse. Partial CDR3 DNA: TGTGCCAGCAAGGGCAGGGGCACA. Its translation is CASKGRGT. The entire CDR3 is CASKGRGTEVFF. This chain connects TRBV13-3 to TRBJ1-1, with D tentatively TRBD1 (6 bases). The sequenced fragment ends 4 residues before the CDR3 boundary, so the rest is inferred from the germline J gene. V was clipped by 6 bases and J by 4 bases, with 10 bases between them. The V gene's germline CDR1 is NNHDY and CDR2 SYVADS. CDR3 length: 12 residues.

There are many counts of this clone. The gene symbols are mouse symbols. The CDR3 end is not reached by the read, which stops 4 residues before it; the germline J gene fills it in. V usage is TRBV14 and J usage is TRBJ2-2; D perhaps matches TRBD1 (5 bases). The CDR3 runs 15 residues. The V gene's germline CDR1 is SGHDT and CDR2 FRDEAV. With 1 base removed from V and 6 bases from J, the gap between germline ends came to 13 bases. The sequenced CDR3 bases are TGTGCCAGCAGTTTCCACCCCAGGACACCCGGG. It codes for CASSFHPRTPG. From start to end, the CDR3 is CASSFHPRTPGQLYF.

This clone is labeled as medium-sized. The gene names here belong to mouse. The read finishes 4 residues shy of the CDR3 end, and the germline J gene is used to complete it. Other DNA sequences within the sample encode an identical CDR3. V usage is TRBV13-2 and J usage is TRBJ2-5, with 10 nucleotides matching TRBD2. The CDR3 contains 14 residues. The V and J ends lost 5 bases and 3 bases, in that order; junction bases with no gene match: 3. Germline V gene sequence: CDR1 NNHNN, CDR2 SYGAGS (reference sequence). CDR3 bases read: TGTGCCAGCGGGGGGACTGGGGTTCAAGAC. Its protein is CASGGTGVQD. The whole CDR3 reads CASGGTGVQDTQYF.

The sample holds a few counts of this clone. Genes and germline come from the mouse. Read coverage stops 4 residues before the CDR3 terminus; the germline J gene supplies the remainder. The V and J genes are TRBV14 and TRBJ2-7; 10 bases match TRBD2. There are 14 residues in the CDR3. Germline values: CDR1 SGHDT, CDR2 FRDEAV. CDR3 region: CASSPRDWGYEQYF. The CDR3 bases that were read are TGTGCCAGCAGTCCCCGGGACTGGGGATAT.

This clone has more than one count but fewer than ten. Here the gene names and germline are mouse. Coverage ceases 4 residues before the CDR3 finishes, and the germline J gene fills in the end. The genes are TRBV29 and TRBJ1-1; D may be TRBD1 (5 bases). Per the germline V gene, CDR1 is MSHET and CDR2 is SYDVDS. The CDR3 is 13 residues long. The CDR3 is CASSFREGTEVFF. The DNA read from the CDR3 is TGTGCTAGCAGTTTCAGGGAGGGGACA.

This clone was counted between two and nine times. Each gene name is a mouse one. The read ends 4 residues before the CDR3 terminus; that terminus is restored from the germline J gene. The rearrangement joins TRBV13-2 to TRBJ2-3, with 11 bases lining up with TRBD2. Unmatched junction bases numbered 12, after V lost 2 bases and J lost 1 base. This CDR3 contains 19 residues. Looked up from germline, CDR1 is NNHNN and CDR2 is SYGAGS (reference sequence). The part of the CDR3 DNA that was read is TGTGCCAGCGGTGACCGGGACTGGGGGATTGGGACGGGTGCAGAA. It specifies CASGDRDWGIGTGAE. In full, the CDR3 reads CASGDRDWGIGTGAETLYF.